Included here is one TCR beta chain sequence, with context. Its target is unknown. This CDR3 has 15 amino acids. Germline CDR1 reads SGHTA; CDR2 reads FQGNSA. Trimming took off 8 bases at V and 4 bases at J, with 20 bases between the two ends. The sample comes from a study of breast tumors, draining lymph nodes, adjacent tissues. Study-wide results and limits: Luminal-like breast cancer showed significantly greater tumor-nontumor repertoire similarity than basal-like breast cancer did. Data fit most tumor T cells coming from lymph node, expanding in tumor. Tumor T cell lymph node origin was a supported hypothesis, not proven. Compared with lymph nodes, tumors were less diverse; compared with nontumor tissue, more.

TCRdb redid the calling of the multiplex PCR reads with MiXCR, one entry per CDR3 protein. The table has about 14,000 distinct CDR3 sequences, 55% to 60% seen once; the top ten hold less than 35%. The specimen was tumor-adjacent breast tissue. The clonotype was recovered from a female donor with breast cancer. Some clones in this sample may be carry-over from other donors' samples. The J gene is TRBJ2-5, the V gene TRBV7-2, with D possibly being TRBD2 (7 bases). The CDR3 DNA is TGTGCCAGCTACCGGGGTGGGGGGGCCGGAGAGACCCAGTACTTC. As protein: CASYRGGGAGETQYF.